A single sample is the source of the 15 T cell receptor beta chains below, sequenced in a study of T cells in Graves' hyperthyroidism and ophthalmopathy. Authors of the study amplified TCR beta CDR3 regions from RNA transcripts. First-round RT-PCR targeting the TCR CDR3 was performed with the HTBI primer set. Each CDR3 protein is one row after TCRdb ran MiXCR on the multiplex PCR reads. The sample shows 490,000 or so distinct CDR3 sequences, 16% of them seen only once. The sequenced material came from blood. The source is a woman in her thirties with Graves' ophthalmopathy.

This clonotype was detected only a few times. The CDR3, as DNA: TGTGCCAGCAGCCGTGTTGCGTCTAGCGGGTACGAGCAGTACTTC. Encoded protein: CASSRVASSGYEQYF. J is TRBJ2-7 and V is TRBV5-4; 8 bases line up with TRBD2. J was trimmed by 4 bases and V by 4 bases; bases with no gene match: 10. This CDR3 has 15 amino acids. CDR1 is SGHNT and CDR2 is YYREEE in the germline V gene (reference sequence).

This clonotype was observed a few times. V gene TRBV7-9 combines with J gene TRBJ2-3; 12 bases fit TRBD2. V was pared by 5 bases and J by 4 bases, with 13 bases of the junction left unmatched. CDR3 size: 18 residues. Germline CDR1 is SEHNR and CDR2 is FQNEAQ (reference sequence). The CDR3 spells CASSPAHWTSGAPDTQYF. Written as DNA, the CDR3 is TGTGCCAGCAGCCCGGCTCATTGGACTAGCGGGGCCCCAGATACGCAGTATTTT.

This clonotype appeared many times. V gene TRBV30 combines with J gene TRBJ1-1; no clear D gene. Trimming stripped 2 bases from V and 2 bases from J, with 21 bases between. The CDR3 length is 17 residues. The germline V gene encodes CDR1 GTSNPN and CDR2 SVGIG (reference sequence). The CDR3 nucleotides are TGTGCCTGGAGTCCTTCACGGACTCCTCCTCTAAACACTGAAGCTTTCTTT. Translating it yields CAWSPSRTPPLNTEAFF. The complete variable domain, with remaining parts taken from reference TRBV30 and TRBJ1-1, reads SQTIHQWPATLVQPVGSPLSLECTVEGTSNPNLYWYRQAAGRGLQLLFYSVGIGQISSEVPQNLSASRPQDRQFILSSKKLLLSDSGFYLCAWSPSRTPPLNTEAFFGQGTRLTVV.

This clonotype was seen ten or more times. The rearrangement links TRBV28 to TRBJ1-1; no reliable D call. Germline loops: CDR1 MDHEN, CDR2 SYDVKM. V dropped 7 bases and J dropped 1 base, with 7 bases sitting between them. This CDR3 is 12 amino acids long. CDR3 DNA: TGTGCCAGCAAGGAGGGGAACACTGAAGCTTTCTTT. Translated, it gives CASKEGNTEAFF.

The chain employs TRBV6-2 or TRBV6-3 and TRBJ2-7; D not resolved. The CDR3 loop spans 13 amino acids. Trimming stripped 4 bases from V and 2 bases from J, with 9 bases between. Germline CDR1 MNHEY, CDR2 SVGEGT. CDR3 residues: CASSSTPTYEQYF. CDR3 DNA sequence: TGTGCCAGCAGTTCCACACCTACCTACGAGCAGTACTTC.

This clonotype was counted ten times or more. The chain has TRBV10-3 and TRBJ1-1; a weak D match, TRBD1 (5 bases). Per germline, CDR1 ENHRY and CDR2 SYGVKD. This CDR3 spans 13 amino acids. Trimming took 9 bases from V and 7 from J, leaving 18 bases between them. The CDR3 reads CAMARDQSFEAFF. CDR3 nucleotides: TGTGCCATGGCCCGGGACCAAAGTTTTGAAGCTTTCTTT.

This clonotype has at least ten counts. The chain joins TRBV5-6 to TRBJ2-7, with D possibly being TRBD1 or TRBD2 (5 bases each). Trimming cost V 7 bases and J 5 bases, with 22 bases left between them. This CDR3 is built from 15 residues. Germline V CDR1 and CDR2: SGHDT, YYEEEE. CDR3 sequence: CASQPRDGPQDEQYF. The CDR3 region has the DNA TGTGCCAGCCAACCTAGGGACGGCCCGCAGGACGAGCAGTACTTC.

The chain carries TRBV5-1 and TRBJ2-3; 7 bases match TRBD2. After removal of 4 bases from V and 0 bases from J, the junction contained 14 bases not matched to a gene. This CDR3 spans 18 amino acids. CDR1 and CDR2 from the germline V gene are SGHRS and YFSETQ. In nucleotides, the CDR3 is TGCGCCAGCAGCCACTTTTCGGGGCTAGCGGTTAGCACAGATACGCAGTATTTT. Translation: CASSHFSGLAVSTDTQYF.

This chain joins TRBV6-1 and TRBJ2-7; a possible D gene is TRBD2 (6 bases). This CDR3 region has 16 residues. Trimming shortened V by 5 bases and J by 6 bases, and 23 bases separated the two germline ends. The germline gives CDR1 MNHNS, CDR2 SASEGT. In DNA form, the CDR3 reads TGTGCCAGCAGTCGACACGTGGGGCGGGATACACGCGAGCAGTACTTC. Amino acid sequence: CASSRHVGRDTREQYF.

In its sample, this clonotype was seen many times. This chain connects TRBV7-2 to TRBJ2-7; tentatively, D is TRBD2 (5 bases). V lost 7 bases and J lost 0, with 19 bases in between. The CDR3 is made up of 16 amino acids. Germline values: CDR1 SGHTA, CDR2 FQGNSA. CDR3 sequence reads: CASTLLAGGFSYEQYF. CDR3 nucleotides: TGTGCCAGCACCCTTCTAGCAGGCGGGTTCTCCTACGAGCAGTACTTC. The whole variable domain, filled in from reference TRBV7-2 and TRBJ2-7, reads GAGVSQSPSNKVTEKGKDVELRCDPISGHTALYWYRQSLGQGLEFLIYFQGNSAPDKSGLPSDRFSAERTGGSVSTLTIQRTQQEDSAVYLCASTLLAGGFSYEQYFGPGTRLTVT.

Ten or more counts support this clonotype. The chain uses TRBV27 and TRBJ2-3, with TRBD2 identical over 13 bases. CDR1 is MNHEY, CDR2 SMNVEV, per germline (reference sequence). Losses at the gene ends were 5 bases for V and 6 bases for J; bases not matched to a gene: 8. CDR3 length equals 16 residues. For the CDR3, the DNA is TGTGCCAGCAGTAAACCGGGACTAGCGGGACTGGATACGCAGTATTTT. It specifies CASSKPGLAGLDTQYF.

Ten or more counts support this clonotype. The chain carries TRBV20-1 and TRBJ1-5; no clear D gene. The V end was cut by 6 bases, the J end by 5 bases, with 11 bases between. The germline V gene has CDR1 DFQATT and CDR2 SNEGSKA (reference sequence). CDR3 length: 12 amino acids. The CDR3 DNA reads TGCAGTGCCCGAGCGGGGTATCAGCCCCAGCATTTT. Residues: CSARAGYQPQHF.

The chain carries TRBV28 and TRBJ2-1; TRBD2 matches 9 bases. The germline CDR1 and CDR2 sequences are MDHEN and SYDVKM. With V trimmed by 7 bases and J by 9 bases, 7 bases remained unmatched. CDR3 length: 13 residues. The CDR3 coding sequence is TGTGCCAGCACTGCGGGAGGGCCTGGTGAGCAGTTCTTC. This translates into CASTAGGPGEQFF. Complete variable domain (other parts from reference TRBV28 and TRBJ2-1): DVKVTQSSRYLVKRTGEKVFLECVQDMDHENMFWYRQDPGLGLRLIYFSYDVKMKEKGDIPEGYSVSREKKERFSLILESASTNQTSMYLCASTAGGPGEQFFGPGTRLTVL.

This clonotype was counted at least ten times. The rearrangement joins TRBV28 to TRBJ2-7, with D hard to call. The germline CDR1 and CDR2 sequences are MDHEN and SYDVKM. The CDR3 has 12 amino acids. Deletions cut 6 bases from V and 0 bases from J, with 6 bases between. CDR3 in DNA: TGTGCCAGCAGCGCAAGCTCCTACGAGCAGTACTTC. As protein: CASSASSYEQYF. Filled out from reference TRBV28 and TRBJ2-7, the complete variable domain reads DVKVTQSSRYLVKRTGEKVFLECVQDMDHENMFWYRQDPGLGLRLIYFSYDVKMKEKGDIPEGYSVSREKKERFSLILESASTNQTSMYLCASSASSYEQYFGPGTRLTVT.

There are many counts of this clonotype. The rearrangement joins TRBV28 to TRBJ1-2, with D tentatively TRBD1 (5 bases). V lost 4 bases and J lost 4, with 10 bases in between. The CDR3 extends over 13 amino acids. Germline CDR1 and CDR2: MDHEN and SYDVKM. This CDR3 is CASSWDRLYGYTF. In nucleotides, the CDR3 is TGTGCCAGCAGTTGGGACCGCCTCTATGGCTACACCTTC.